This entry lists 25 T cell receptor beta chains sequenced from one sample in a study of long-term antiretroviral therapy in people with HIV. Researchers report immunoSEQ v3.0 was run at survey level. TCRdb's copy holds only in-frame clones and misses some; the assay was immunoSEQ multiplex PCR. The sample lists approximately 14,000 clones, about 80% occurring once. The sequences come from unsorted PBMCs, collected 3.2 years before starting antiretroviral therapy. These receptors all stem from a man aged 40-50 years with HIV.

The J gene is TRBJ1-4, the V gene TRBV25-1; 8 bases agree with TRBD1. CDR3 length: 15 amino acids. The ends lost 4 bases at V and 7 bases at J; junction bases unmatched: 8. Germline V gene data show CDR1 as MGHDK and CDR2 as SYGVNS. The CDR3 bases are TGTGCCAGCAGTGCCTCAGGGGGCCGGGCTGAAAAACTGTTTTTT. Translating gives CASSASGGRAEKLFF. The full variable domain, with the rest looked up from reference TRBV25-1 and TRBJ1-4, is EADIYQTPRYLVIGTGKKITLECSQTMGHDKMYWYQQDPGMELHLIHYSYGVNSTEKGDLSSESTVSRIRTEHFPLTLESARPSHTSQYLCASSASGGRAEKLFFGSGTQLSVL.

CDR3 sequence reads: CASSWGSYVNTEAFF. The CDR3, as DNA: TGCGCCAGCAGCTGGGGGTCGTACGTGAACACTGAAGCTTTCTTT. V gene TRBV5-1 combines with J gene TRBJ1-1, with TRBD1 as a possible D gene (5 bases). V was pared by 3 bases and J by 0 bases, with 12 bases between. Germline V lookup: CDR1 SGHRS, CDR2 YFSETQ. CDR3 length: 15 amino acids.

The rearrangement uses TRBV30 and TRBJ1-4; TRBD1 aligns across 7 bases. Trimming took 3 bases from V and 5 from J; bases not matched to a gene: 6. This CDR3 is 14 amino acids long. Germline V gene data show CDR1 as GTSNPN and CDR2 as SVGIG (reference sequence). This CDR3 reads CAWRRGLSNEKLFF. The CDR3, as DNA: TGTGCCTGGAGGAGGGGGCTGTCAAATGAAAAACTGTTTTTT.

The chain carries TRBV27 and TRBJ1-6, with a weak D call TRBD1 (6 bases). The germline CDR1 and CDR2 sequences are MNHEY and SMNVEV (reference sequence). The CDR3 extends over 14 amino acids. V was cut by 5 bases and J by 14 bases, with 19 bases left in between. The CDR3 region has the DNA TGTGCCAGCAGTACCGGACAGTCGGGTTGGGCCCTCCACTTT. This translates into CASSTGQSGWALHF.

V usage is TRBV19 and J usage is TRBJ2-7, with 9 bases that match TRBD1. Per the germline V gene, CDR1 is LNHDA and CDR2 is SQIVND (reference sequence). V trimming: 7 bases; J trimming: 4 bases; junction bases outside the gene matches: 11. The CDR3 spans 15 residues. CDR3 sequence (DNA): TGTGCCAGTAATCAGGGACAGGGCCCCGCGTACGAGCAGTACTTC. It is translated as CASNQGQGPAYEQYF.

This clone has only one observation. This chain uses TRBV7-9 with TRBJ1-5; TRBD1 matches at 8 bases. Per germline, CDR1 SEHNR and CDR2 FQNEAQ (reference sequence). The ends lost 2 bases at V and 6 bases at J; junction bases unmatched: 9. The CDR3 contains 16 residues. The CDR3 region has the DNA TGTGCCAGCAGCTTATGGCAGGGGGCGTTCCCTCAGCCCCAGCATTTT. It translates to CASSLWQGAFPQPQHF.

In its sample, this clone was seen once. CDR3 nucleotide sequence: TGTGCCAGCTCTCCCTTCTCGACTGGTTCTGGAAACACCATATATTTT. This sequence encodes CASSPFSTGSGNTIYF. This chain connects TRBV18 to TRBJ1-3; unclear D gene. The CDR3 consists of 16 residues. V was clipped by 6 bases and J by 1 base, with 16 bases between them. CDR1 KGHSH and CDR2 LQKENI come from the germline V gene. Supplemented by reference TRBV18 and TRBJ1-3, the full variable domain reads NAGVMQNPRHLVRRRGQEARLRCSPMKGHSHVYWYRQLPEEGLKFMVYLQKENIIDESGMPKERFSAEFPKEGPSILRIQQVVRGDSAAYFCASSPFSTGSGNTIYFGEGSWLTVV.

The rearrangement links TRBV6-5 to TRBJ1-2; the D gene is possibly TRBD1 (6 bases). The germline gives CDR1 MNHEY, CDR2 SVGAGI. The ends were cut back, 4 bases at V and 5 bases at J, with 17 bases in the middle. The CDR3 loop spans 15 amino acids. CDR3 protein: CASSFYRQARYGYTF. The CDR3 DNA reads TGTGCCAGCAGTTTCTATCGACAGGCTCGATATGGCTACACCTTC.

In DNA form, the CDR3 reads TGTGCCAGCAGCTTTTGGTTTCCCATGGGAACTGAAGCTTTCTTT. The encoded protein is CASSFWFPMGTEAFF. The chain employs TRBV5-6 and TRBJ1-1; D uncertain. V was cut by 2 bases and J by 5 bases, with 16 bases left in between. This CDR3 comprises 15 residues. Germline CDR1 SGHDT, CDR2 YYEEEE.

This clone came up a few times. V gene TRBV4-1 combines with J gene TRBJ1-2; tentatively, D is TRBD1 (5 bases). The CDR3 contains 16 residues. Germline values: CDR1 MGHRA, CDR2 YSYEKL. V lost 0 bases, J lost 4 bases, and 15 bases lay in between. CDR3 loop: CASSQDAGRQLYGYTF. CDR3 DNA sequence: TGCGCCAGCAGCCAAGATGCAGGGCGGCAGCTCTATGGCTACACCTTC.

The chain employs TRBV28 and TRBJ1-1, with D perhaps matching TRBD1 (6 bases). The CDR3 runs to 14 residues. In germline, CDR1 is MDHEN, CDR2 SYDVKM. The V and J ends lost 5 bases and 5 bases respectively, with 15 bases between them. Here the CDR3 DNA reads TGTGCCAGCAGTCCCACCCCAGGGGTAACTGAAGCTTTCTTT. Translating it yields CASSPTPGVTEAFF.

V gene TRBV11-1 combines with J gene TRBJ2-3; TRBD2 aligns across 13 bases. Unmatched junction bases numbered 5, after V lost 4 bases and J lost 7 bases. The germline gives CDR1 SGHAT, CDR2 FQDESV (reference sequence). The CDR3 totals 15 residues. The chain's CDR3 is CASSSGTSGAYTQYF. CDR3 nucleotides: TGTGCCAGCAGCTCCGGGACTAGCGGGGCTTATACGCAGTATTTT.

The V call is TRBV19, the J call TRBJ2-1, with 13 nucleotides matching TRBD2. The CDR3 is 18 amino acids. Germline V gives CDR1 LNHDA, CDR2 SQIVND (reference sequence). Germline trimming cut 1 base from V and 7 bases from J; bases unmatched to any gene: 10. In nucleotides, the CDR3 is TGTGCCAGTAGTATAGTTTTTCCGACTAGCGGGGGGATGAATGAGCAGTTCTTC. Encoded protein: CASSIVFPTSGGMNEQFF. Variable domain in full (rest from reference TRBV19 and TRBJ2-1): DGGITQSPKYLFRKEGQNVTLSCEQNLNHDAMYWYRQDPGQGLRLIYYSQIVNDFQKGDIAEGYSVSREKKESFPLTVTSAQKNPTAFYLCASSIVFPTSGGMNEQFFGPGTRLTVL.

The chain's CDR3 is CASSEVEGSILSNTEAFF. DNA for the CDR3: TGTGCCAGCAGTGAAGTAGAGGGATCGATTTTGTCGAACACTGAAGCTTTCTTT. V is TRBV6-1 and J is TRBJ1-1; D uncertain. This CDR3 region has 18 residues. V dropped 1 base and J dropped 1 base, with 19 bases sitting between them. Per germline, CDR1 MNHNS and CDR2 SASEGT.

The chain links TRBV19 to TRBJ1-1; no clear D. Germline assignment: CDR1 LNHDA and CDR2 SQIVND (reference sequence). This CDR3 spans 12 amino acids. Trimming shortened V by 3 bases and J by 11 bases, and 13 bases separated the two germline ends. The CDR3 is CASSIPGGSAFF. The CDR3 nucleotides read TGTGCCAGTAGTATCCCCGGAGGGTCGGCTTTCTTT.

This chain links TRBV27 with TRBJ1-6; D is possibly TRBD1 (5 bases). Trimming pared 5 bases from V and 6 bases from J, leaving 23 bases between. The CDR3 totals 18 residues. Germline V lookup: CDR1 MNHEY, CDR2 SMNVEV (reference sequence). The CDR3 bases are TGTGCCAGCAGTCGGAGGGCCGAACCGGGACCGGTTAATTCACCCCTCCACTTT. Translation: CASSRRAEPGPVNSPLHF.

The CDR3 DNA sequence: TGTGCCAGCAGCTTAACGGTCCAGCAAAATGAAAAACTGTTTTTT. As protein: CASSLTVQQNEKLFF. The chain recombines TRBV7-9 with TRBJ1-4; D remains unclear. Germline V CDR1 and CDR2: SEHNR, FQNEAQ (reference sequence). This CDR3 has 15 residues. V was clipped by 2 bases and J by 5 bases, with 12 bases between them. Together with reference TRBV7-9 and TRBJ1-4, the CDR3 gives the full variable domain: DTGVSQNPRHKITKRGQNVTFRCDPISEHNRLYWYRQTLGQGPEFLTYFQNEAQLEKSRLLSDRFSAERPKGSFSTLEIQRTEQGDSAMYLCASSLTVQQNEKLFFGSGTQLSVL.

The chain uses TRBV6-1 and TRBJ1-1; D remains ambiguous. This CDR3 is 13 amino acids long. Germline CDR1 is MNHNS and CDR2 is SASEGT. V was shortened by 5 bases and J by 8 bases, with 15 bases between the two germline ends. CDR3: CASSTHTLLEAFF. The CDR3 nucleotides read TGTGCCAGCAGTACCCACACCCTCCTAGAAGCTTTCTTT.

The gene calls are TRBV25-1 and TRBJ2-1; D may be TRBD2 (6 bases). Germline assignment: CDR1 MGHDK and CDR2 SYGVNS. Trimming took 1 base from V and 0 from J, leaving 7 bases between them. This CDR3 contains 15 residues. The CDR3 DNA reads as TGTGCCAGCAGTGAATCCGGGAGCTCCTACAATGAGCAGTTCTTC. Translated: CASSESGSSYNEQFF. The full variable domain, its missing parts supplied by reference TRBV25-1 and TRBJ2-1, is EADIYQTPRYLVIGTGKKITLECSQTMGHDKMYWYQQDPGMELHLIHYSYGVNSTEKGDLSSESTVSRIRTEHFPLTLESARPSHTSQYLCASSESGSSYNEQFFGPGTRLTVL.

The chain links TRBV18 to TRBJ1-1, with D possibly matching TRBD1 (6 bases). The V end lost 7 bases, the J end lost 6 bases, and 15 bases lay between the germline ends. Germline V CDR1 and CDR2: KGHSH, LQKENI. The CDR3 totals 13 residues. CDR3 sequence (DNA): TGTGCCAGCTGTGCCGACAGGAGTCCTGAAGCTTTCTTT. Encoded protein: CASCADRSPEAFF. Drawing the rest from reference TRBV18 and TRBJ1-1, the complete variable domain is NAGVMQNPRHLVRRRGQEARLRCSPMKGHSHVYWYRQLPEEGLKFMVYLQKENIIDESGMPKERFSAEFPKEGPSILRIQQVVRGDSAAYFCASCADRSPEAFFGQGTRLTVV.

CDR3 nucleotide sequence: TGTGCCAGCAGCCCAGACAGGGCCCAGAGGGGCTACACCTTC. Its protein product is CASSPDRAQRGYTF. V and J are TRBV2 and TRBJ1-2; the match to TRBD1 covers 7 bases. The CDR3 loop spans 14 amino acids. Trimming at V came to 6 bases and at J to 8 bases, leaving 12 bases not matched to a gene. Germline CDR1 SNHLY, CDR2 FYNNEI.

The chain couples TRBV19 to TRBJ1-2; TRBD1 might be the D (5 bases). Between the trimmed V and J ends, which lost 4 bases and 4 bases, there was a span of 10 bases. The length of the CDR3 is 13 residues. From germline, CDR1 is LNHDA and CDR2 SQIVND (reference sequence). The CDR3 DNA follows: TGTGCCAGTAGTAGCAGGGACGGCTATGGCTACACCTTC. Protein: CASSSRDGYGYTF.

The chain joins TRBV6-1 to TRBJ1-4, with a tentative D call TRBD1 (5 bases). CDR1 and CDR2 (germline): MNHNS, SASEGT. The CDR3 covers 17 residues. V was cut by 2 bases and J by 3 bases, with 16 bases left in between. The CDR3 DNA reads TGTGCCAGCAGTGAATATAGGGACGGCTCTTCTAATGAAAAACTGTTTTTT. Its protein product is CASSEYRDGSSNEKLFF.

The chain uses TRBV28 and TRBJ1-5; 7 positions agree with TRBD1. The V segment lost 3 bases and the J segment 2 bases; nucleotides outside the gene matches: 4. This CDR3 comprises 15 residues. Germline-derived CDR1 and CDR2 are MDHEN and SYDVKM. The chain's CDR3 is CASSLPTGGNQPQHF. The CDR3, as DNA: TGTGCCAGCAGTTTGCCCACAGGGGGCAATCAGCCCCAGCATTTT.

The rearrangement links TRBV6-6 to TRBJ2-3; 11 bases are a match to TRBD2. Losses at the gene ends were 5 bases for V and 1 base for J; bases not matched to a gene: 2. Germline V gene sequence: CDR1 MNHNY, CDR2 SVGAGI (reference sequence). The CDR3 runs to 15 residues. CDR3 DNA sequence: TGTGCCAGCAGTAAGGGACTAGCGGGCACAGATACGCAGTATTTT. It is translated as CASSKGLAGTDTQYF.